There are a few counts of the clone carrying this T cell receptor beta chain. One heparinised blood draw, averaging roughly 120 mL, came from each donor. Sorting with CD45RO/CCR7/CD25/CD127/CD95/CD27 yielded naive, central memory, regulatory and stem-like memory CD4+ cells. CDR1 is SGHNT and CDR2 is YYREEE in the germline V gene (reference sequence). V lost 4 bases and J 4 bases, leaving 18 bases between the germline ends. The CDR3 runs 15 residues. The investigators reverse transcribed all of the isolated RNA, so they sequenced expressed TCRB transcripts. The average output of naive, central memory and regulatory T cell samples was approximately 3.7 million reads. Profiling relied on immunoSEQ multiplex PCR, and the TCRdb table lists in-frame clones only, not all of them. The sample lists some 150,000 clones, over 9.5% occurring once. The source of the sample is a study of beta chain features in type 1 diabetes.

Material: naive CD4+ T cells from blood. The sequence came from a man aged 18 to 30 in good health. The V and J genes are TRBV5-4 and TRBJ2-7; D perhaps matches TRBD1 (5 bases). The CDR3 loop is CASSRRSTDIYEQYF. The CDR3 nucleotides read TGTGCCAGCAGCCGGCGGTCGACAGACATATACGAGCAGTACTTC.